The entry below describes one TCR beta chain. This entry is derived from a study of blood T cell repertoires in COVID-19. Across the study: Both acute and convalescent COVID-19 samples were obtained from the United States, Italy and Spain. The analysed material was cDNA or gDNA that came from T cells, B-cell-depleted T cells, or PBMCs.

As handled by the study authors: For nucleated cells, counts were estimated from reference gene primer amplification. Assay: immunoSEQ multiplex PCR; the TCRdb copy retains only in-frame clones and omits some. The DNA gave D and trimming, while V, J and clone size come from that table. The table shows a few hundred thousand clones, with around 90% occurring only once. The CDR3 has 14 amino acids. Per the germline V gene, CDR1 is MNHEY and CDR2 is SVGAGI. Losses at the gene ends were 5 bases for V and 5 bases for J; bases not matched to a gene: 8. The rearrangement uses TRBV6-5 and TRBJ2-5, with 7 bases fitting TRBD2. Sequenced material: peripheral blood. The sequence was collected from a man aged 40-49 years with acute or convalescent COVID-19. The DNA of the CDR3 is TGTGCCAGCAGTCTTCGGGGAGGGCGGGAGACCCAGTACTTC. Translation gives CASSLRGGRETQYF.